This record looks at one TCR beta chain sequence and its context. Its antigen is currently unknown. These data belong to a study of cytotoxic CD8 clonotypes in ibrutinib-treated CLL. Across the whole study: There were 11 relapsed/refractory patients and roughly 15 treatment-naive patients, and 17 were IGHV unmutated. Response sampling occurred after a median 12 months of treatment (range 6 to 36). Average yields of 255,043 productive templates and 94,082 productive rearrangements characterized the samples.

Sequenced by immunoSEQ multiplex PCR; TCRdb stores in-frame clones only, minus some. There are fewer than 85,000 clones in the sample; roughly 77% occur only once, and around 4.8% lies in the top ten. General study findings and limits: In sustained-remission versus progressing patients, sampling times differed.

The CDR3 sequence is 14 residues long. In germline, CDR1 is KGHSH, CDR2 LQKENI. V gave up 0 bases and J gave up 5 bases, with 11 bases separating them. Sequences were derived from PBMCs, sampled after 12 months of ibrutinib treatment. The V call is TRBV18, the J call TRBJ2-7; D possibly corresponds to TRBD1 (6 bases). The source is a human donor with chronic lymphocytic leukemia. The chain's CDR3 is CASSPPGTPNEQYF. Here the CDR3 DNA reads TGTGCCAGCTCACCACCCGGGACACCAAACGAGCAGTACTTC.